This T cell receptor (beta chain) was sequenced in a study of blood T cell repertoires in COVID-19. Background on the study: Samples taken during acute and convalescent COVID-19 were collected in the United States, Italy and Spain. In each case, the material was cDNA or gDNA derived from T cells, B-cell-depleted T cells, or PBMCs.

The V gene's germline CDR1 is SGHDT and CDR2 YYEEEE. This CDR3 is 14 amino acids long. The V and J ends lost 2 bases and 6 bases respectively, with 12 bases between them. Authors' processing steps: Amplification with reference gene primers provided the estimates of nucleated cell counts. Clones were sequenced by immunoSEQ multiplex PCR, and TCRdb holds only the in-frame ones, with some missing. For V, J and clone size, that table is used; D and trimming come from the DNA. The table lists fewer than 30,000 clones, over 75% of them singletons. The V call is TRBV5-6, the J call TRBJ1-5; maybe TRBD1 (5 bases). The TCR was taken from an older man with active COVID-19. Sample: peripheral blood. In DNA form, the CDR3 reads TGTGCCAGCAGCTTTAGGCCTACAGGTCAGCCCCAGCATTTT. Encoded protein: CASSFRPTGQPQHF.